These 21 T cell receptor beta chains came from one sample sequenced in a study of human T cells and chemical hapten exposure. Sample time point: pre-sensitization, week 0. As to treatment: therapeutic diphenylcyclopropenone sensitization with weekly scalp DPC. MiXCR, applied by TCRdb to the RACE reads, yields one record per CDR3 protein. The data show about 120,000 distinct CDR3 sequences, 13% seen once. The specimen comprised whole blood, sampled in connection with sensitization to the hapten diphenylcyclopropenone (DPC). The receptors were sampled from a woman younger than 30 with alopecia areata. Some clones in this sample may be carry-over from other donors' samples.

The DNA for the CDR3 is TGTGCCATCAGTGACCGTGTGGGACAGCCCCAGCATTTT. It encodes CAISDRVGQPQHF. This chain uses TRBV10-3 with TRBJ1-5; no definite D call. Germline lookup yields CDR1 ENHRY and CDR2 SYGVKD. This CDR3 comprises 13 residues. V was clipped by 3 bases and J by 7 bases, with 10 bases between them.

V gene TRBV10-3 combines with J gene TRBJ2-7; 11 bases align to TRBD1. Trimming at V came to 4 bases and at J to 6 bases, leaving 8 bases not matched to a gene. Germline assignment: CDR1 ENHRY and CDR2 SYGVKD. This CDR3 comprises 15 residues. CDR3 in amino acids: CAISARGQGAVEQYF. The CDR3 DNA reads as TGTGCCATCAGTGCAAGAGGACAGGGGGCGGTCGAGCAGTACTTC.

The chain links TRBV6-6 to TRBJ2-6; D is uncertain. Per the germline V gene, CDR1 is MNHNY and CDR2 is SVGAGI (reference sequence). The CDR3 is made up of 16 amino acids. Deletions cut 7 bases from V and 0 bases from J, with 13 bases between. The DNA for the CDR3 is TGTGCCAGCAACCTGCCCCAGGACTCTGGGGCCAACGTCCTGACTTTC. Its protein product is CASNLPQDSGANVLTF.

The chain couples TRBV7-8 to TRBJ1-5; D unclear. Looked up from germline, CDR1 is SGHVS and CDR2 is FQNEAQ. This CDR3 spans 15 amino acids. Trimming pared 5 bases from V and 0 bases from J, leaving 11 bases between. The CDR3 loop reads CASSVDGYSNQPQHF. The CDR3 DNA sequence: TGTGCCAGCAGCGTTGACGGATATAGCAATCAGCCCCAGCATTTT.

This clonotype has just a few counts. The genes are TRBV20-1 and TRBJ2-7; D is ambiguous. Germline V CDR1 and CDR2: DFQATT, SNEGSKA (reference sequence). Between the trimmed V and J ends, which lost 3 bases and 2 bases, there was a span of 5 bases. The CDR3 extends over 11 amino acids. The CDR3 nucleotides read TGCAGTGCTAGGAGCCCCTACGAGCAGTACTTC. Translated, it gives CSARSPYEQYF.

This clonotype was observed a handful of times. This chain joins TRBV18 and TRBJ2-1, with D maybe TRBD2 (5 bases). The germline gives CDR1 KGHSH, CDR2 LQKENI. The CDR3 is 13 amino acids. The V gene lost 1 base and the J gene lost 8 bases, with 9 bases spanning the gap. CDR3 sequence: CASSPQGGHEQFF. CDR3 coding DNA: TGTGCCAGCTCACCACAAGGCGGGCATGAGCAGTTCTTC.

This clonotype has only a few counts. The gene calls are TRBV20-1 and TRBJ2-2; no clear D gene. Germline V gives CDR1 DFQATT, CDR2 SNEGSKA (reference sequence). The V and J ends lost 1 base and 0 bases respectively, with 6 bases between them. This CDR3 is 14 amino acids long. The CDR3 bases are TGCAGTGCTAGAGGCTATTCGAACACCGGGGAGCTGTTTTTT. Translating it yields CSARGYSNTGELFF.

This clonotype was found a few times. J is TRBJ1-1 and V is TRBV15, with D perhaps TRBD1 (6 bases). V dropped 5 bases and J dropped 7 bases, with 17 bases sitting between them. Germline lookup yields CDR1 LNHNV and CDR2 YYDKDF (reference sequence). CDR3 length equals 14 residues. CDR3 DNA sequence: TGTGCCACCAGCCCGATGTGGGGGCGCCGTGAAGCTTTCTTT. Protein sequence: CATSPMWGRREAFF.

The genes are TRBV9 and TRBJ1-2; 7 bases line up with TRBD1. The CDR3 covers 14 residues. Germline V gene sequence: CDR1 SGDLS, CDR2 YYNGEE. V shed 3 bases, J shed 4 bases, and the junction held 6 bases outside the gene matches. CDR3 sequence reads: CASSGGTASYGYTF. CDR3 nucleotides: TGTGCCAGCAGCGGCGGGACAGCGAGCTATGGCTACACCTTC.

This clonotype has only a few counts. The genes are TRBV2 and TRBJ2-7; D is perhaps TRBD2 (7 bases). The V gene's germline CDR1 is SNHLY and CDR2 FYNNEI. This CDR3 comprises 15 residues. V was shortened by 2 bases and J by 4 bases, with 15 bases between the two germline ends. The CDR3 DNA reads TGTGCCAGCAGTGAAAGGGGAGGGGGAAGTTACGAGCAGTACTTC. It specifies CASSERGGGSYEQYF.

This clonotype has a count of ten or more. The V call is TRBV7-2, the J call TRBJ2-3; 10 bases are shared with TRBD1. Germline lookup yields CDR1 SGHTA and CDR2 FQGNSA. The CDR3 totals 18 residues. With V trimmed by 0 bases and J by 2 bases, 8 bases remained unmatched. The CDR3 DNA follows: TGTGCCAGCAGCTTAGCGCCCCAAGGACAGGGGGTCACAGATACGCAGTATTTT. Translation: CASSLAPQGQGVTDTQYF.

The rearrangement links TRBV20-1 to TRBJ2-7; 10 nucleotides line up with TRBD1. There are 14 residues in the CDR3. Germline V gene lookup returns CDR1 DFQATT and CDR2 SNEGSKA (reference sequence). V shed 6 bases and J 4 bases; nucleotides not matched to a gene: 9. CDR3 DNA sequence: TGCAGTGCCCGACGACAGGGGGCTAAGTACGAGCAGTACTTC. Encoded protein: CSARRQGAKYEQYF.

The table lists this clonotype with a few counts. This chain links TRBV30 with TRBJ2-7, with D uncertain. The ends were cut back, 1 base at V and 2 bases at J, with 15 bases in the middle. Germline CDR1 is GTSNPN and CDR2 is SVGIG (reference sequence). The CDR3 contains 15 residues. The CDR3 DNA sequence: TGTGCCTGGAGTGGTCCGGGCCGCATCCCCTACGAGCAGTACTTC. Amino acids: CAWSGPGRIPYEQYF.

The chain is built from TRBV18 and TRBJ2-3; D gene ambiguous. CDR3 length: 18 residues. Germline CDR1 KGHSH, CDR2 LQKENI. Trimming took 4 bases from V and 0 from J, leaving 20 bases between them. The chain's CDR3 is CASSLYHSTDSSTDTQYF. The CDR3 DNA is TGTGCCAGCTCACTCTACCATTCCACAGATTCTAGCACAGATACGCAGTATTTT.

In its sample, this clonotype was seen a few times. The V gene is TRBV6-2 or TRBV6-3, the J gene TRBJ1-6; 7 bases agree with TRBD1. Germline V gene data show CDR1 as MNHEY and CDR2 as SVGEGT. This CDR3 spans 14 amino acids. With 4 bases clipped from V and 6 bases from J, the junction kept 3 bases outside the gene matches. The CDR3 sequence: CASSFWDSNSPLHF. For the CDR3, the DNA is TGTGCCAGCAGTTTTTGGGACAGTAATTCACCCCTCCACTTT.

V gene TRBV3-1 combines with J gene TRBJ2-4; the match to TRBD1 covers 7 bases. The V gene's germline CDR1 is LGHDT and CDR2 YNNKEL (reference sequence). The ends lost 2 bases at V and 4 bases at J; junction bases unmatched: 2. The CDR3 covers 14 residues. CDR3 in amino acids: CASSQTRGKNIQYF. CDR3 DNA sequence: TGTGCCAGCAGCCAAACCAGGGGGAAAAACATTCAGTACTTC. Combining the CDR3 with reference TRBV3-1 and TRBJ2-4 gives the whole variable domain DTAVSQTPKYLVTQMGNDKSIKCEQNLGHDTMYWYKQDSKKFLKIMFSYNNKELIINETVPNRFSPKSPDKAHLNLHINSLELGDSAVYFCASSQTRGKNIQYFGAGTRLSVL.

Many counts were recorded for this clonotype. The CDR3 sequence is CSANTANSTDTQYF. The CDR3 nucleotides are TGCAGTGCTAATACAGCAAATTCCACAGATACGCAGTATTTT. The chain links TRBV20-1 to TRBJ2-3; no clear D. Germline V gene sequence: CDR1 DFQATT, CDR2 SNEGSKA (reference sequence). This CDR3 comprises 14 residues. V shed 4 bases and J shed 2 bases, with 13 bases lying between them.

The chain carries TRBV15 and TRBJ2-5; possibly TRBD1 for D (5 bases). Trimming took off 0 bases at V and 9 bases at J, with 14 bases between the two ends. Germline V gene data show CDR1 as LNHNV and CDR2 as YYDKDF (reference sequence). The CDR3 is made up of 14 amino acids. In nucleotides, the CDR3 is TGTGCCACCAGCAGAGATGCACAGGCCAGGGCCCAGTACTTC. Translating it yields CATSRDAQARAQYF. The full variable domain, completed using reference TRBV15 and TRBJ2-5, is DAMVIQNPRYQVTQFGKPVTLSCSQTLNHNVMYWYQQKSSQAPKLLFHYYDKDFNNEADTPDNFQSRRPNTSFCFLDIRSPGLGDTAMYLCATSRDAQARAQYFGPGTRLLVL.

The chain carries TRBV2 and TRBJ1-4; tentatively, D is TRBD1 (6 bases). There are 16 residues in the CDR3. V was cut by 7 bases and J by 0 bases, with 15 bases left in between. CDR1 SNHLY and CDR2 FYNNEI come from the germline V gene. This CDR3 is CASTRDTPATNEKLFF. Written as DNA, the CDR3 is TGTGCCAGCACCCGGGACACCCCGGCAACTAATGAAAAACTGTTTTTT.

This clonotype has a handful of counts. The CDR3 DNA sequence: TGCAGTGCTAGGTCGGGCAGCGGCTCCTACGAGCAGTACTTC. Amino acids: CSARSGSGSYEQYF. This rearrangement joins TRBV20-1 to TRBJ2-7; D possibly corresponds to TRBD2 (5 bases). The CDR3 is 14 amino acids. Trimming removed 3 bases from V and 0 bases from J, with 12 bases in between. Germline V gene sequence: CDR1 DFQATT, CDR2 SNEGSKA (reference sequence).

The sample holds a few counts of this clonotype. The chain joins TRBV14 to TRBJ2-1; 15 bases match TRBD2. The J segment lost 9 bases and the V segment lost 4 bases, leaving 7 bases of the junction unmatched. The length of the CDR3 is 16 residues. Germline CDR1 reads SGHDN; CDR2 reads FVKESK. The CDR3 bases are TGTGCCAGCAGCCCCAGGACTAGCGGGGGGGCCATTGAGCAGTTCTTC. Translating it yields CASSPRTSGGAIEQFF.